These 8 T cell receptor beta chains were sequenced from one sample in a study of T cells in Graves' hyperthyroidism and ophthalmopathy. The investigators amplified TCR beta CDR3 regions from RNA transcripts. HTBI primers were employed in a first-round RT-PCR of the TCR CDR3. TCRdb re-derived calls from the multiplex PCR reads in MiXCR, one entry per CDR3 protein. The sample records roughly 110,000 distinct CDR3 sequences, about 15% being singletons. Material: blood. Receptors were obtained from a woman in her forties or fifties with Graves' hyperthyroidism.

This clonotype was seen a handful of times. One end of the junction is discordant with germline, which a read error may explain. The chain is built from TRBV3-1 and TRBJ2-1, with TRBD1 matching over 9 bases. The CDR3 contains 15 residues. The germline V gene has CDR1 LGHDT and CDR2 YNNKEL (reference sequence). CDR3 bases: TGTGCCAGCAGCCCAGACAGGGGGGCCTACAATGTGCAGTTCTTC. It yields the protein CASSPDRGAYNVQFF.

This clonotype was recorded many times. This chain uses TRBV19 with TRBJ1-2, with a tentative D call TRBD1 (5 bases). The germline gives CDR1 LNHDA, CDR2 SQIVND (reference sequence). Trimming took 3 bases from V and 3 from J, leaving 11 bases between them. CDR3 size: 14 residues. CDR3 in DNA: TGTGCCAGTAGTATGGTGGGGCTCGACTATGGCTACACCTTC. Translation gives CASSMVGLDYGYTF.

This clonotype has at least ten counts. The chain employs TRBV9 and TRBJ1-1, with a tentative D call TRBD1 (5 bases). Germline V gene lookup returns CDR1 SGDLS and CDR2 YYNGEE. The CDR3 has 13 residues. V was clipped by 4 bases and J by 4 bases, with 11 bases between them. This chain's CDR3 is CASSQGKGTEAFF. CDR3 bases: TGTGCCAGCAGCCAGGGAAAGGGCACTGAAGCTTTCTTT.

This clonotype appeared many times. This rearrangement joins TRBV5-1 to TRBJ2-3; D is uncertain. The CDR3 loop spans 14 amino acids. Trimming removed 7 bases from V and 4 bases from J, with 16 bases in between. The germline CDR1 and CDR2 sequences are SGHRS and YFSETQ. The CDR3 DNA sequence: TGCGCCAGCGAAGAAAGGGTTGGTGCAGATACGCAGTATTTT. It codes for CASEERVGADTQYF.

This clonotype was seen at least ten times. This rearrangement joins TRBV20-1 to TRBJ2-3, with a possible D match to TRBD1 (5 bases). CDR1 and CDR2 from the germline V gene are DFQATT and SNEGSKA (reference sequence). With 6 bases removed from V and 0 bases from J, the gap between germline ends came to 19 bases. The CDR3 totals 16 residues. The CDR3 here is CSALYRQSFSTDTQYF. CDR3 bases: TGCAGTGCCCTATATCGACAGAGTTTTAGCACAGATACGCAGTATTTT.

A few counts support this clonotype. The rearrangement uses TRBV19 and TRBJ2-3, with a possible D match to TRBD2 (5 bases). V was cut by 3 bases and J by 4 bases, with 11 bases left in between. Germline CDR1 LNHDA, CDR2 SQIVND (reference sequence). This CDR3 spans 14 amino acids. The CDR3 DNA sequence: TGTGCCAGTAGTATCTCGGACTGGGCAGATACGCAGTATTTT. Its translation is CASSISDWADTQYF.

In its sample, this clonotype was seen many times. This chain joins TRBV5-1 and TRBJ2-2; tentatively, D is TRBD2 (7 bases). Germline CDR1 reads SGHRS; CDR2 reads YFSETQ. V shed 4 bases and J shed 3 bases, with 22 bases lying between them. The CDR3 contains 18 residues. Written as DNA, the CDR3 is TGCGCCAGCAGCCAACCTGAGCGGGACATTGCTGACACCGGGGAGCTGTTTTTT. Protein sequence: CASSQPERDIADTGELFF.

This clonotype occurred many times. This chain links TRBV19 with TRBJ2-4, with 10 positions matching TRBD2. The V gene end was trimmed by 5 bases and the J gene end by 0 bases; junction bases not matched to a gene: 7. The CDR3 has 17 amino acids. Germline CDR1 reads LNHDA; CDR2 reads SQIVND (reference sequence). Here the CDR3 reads CASSFGLAEVAKNIQYF. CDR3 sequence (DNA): TGTGCCAGTAGTTTTGGACTAGCGGAAGTAGCCAAAAACATTCAGTACTTC.